This is a list of T cell receptor beta chains from one sample in a study of blood T cell repertoires in COVID-19. Sequencing was performed with immunoSEQ multiplex PCR; in TCRdb, only in-frame clones are kept and a portion is missing. The sample yields 200,000 to 250,000 clones, around 83% seen once. The material sequenced was peripheral blood. Source of these receptors: a man in his forties or fifties with active or convalescent COVID-19. The CDR3 runs from the conserved cysteine through the conserved F or W. A D gene is named only where the DNA matches it firmly. Clone size is not always given. Where it is, it says once, few, many or a class for expanded clones.

>TRBJ2-2|TRBV6-1|TRBD2|-
TGTGCCAGCAGTGGGGTGTTAGCGGGAGTACCACATAGAAACGGGGAGCTGTTTTTT
CASSGVLAGVPHRNGELFF
>TRBJ2-7|TRBV6-1|TRBD2|many
TGTGCCAGCAGTGAAGCTACTAGCGGGGACTACGAGCAGTACTTC
CASSEATSGDYEQYF
>TRBJ1-2|TRBV19|-|-
TGTGCCGCTTCCCAGGGGATCGACTATGGCTACACCTTC
CAASQGIDYGYTF
>TRBJ2-7|TRBV24-1|-|-
TGTGCCACCAGAGCACCCGACACTCCCTACGAGCAGTACTTC
CATRAPDTPYEQYF
>TRBJ1-1|TRBV21-1|-|-
TGTGCCAGCAGCAAATCAATATACAGGGGGGGTTACTCGACTGAAGCTTTCTTT
CASSKSIYRGGYSTEAFF
>TRBJ2-7|TRBV2|-|-
TGTGCCAGCAGTAAAAGCTCATGGGAGCAGTACTTC
CASSKSSWEQYF
>TRBJ1-4|TRBV28|TRBD1|-
TGTGCCAGCAGTGGTCCACAGGGGTTGGCTAATGAAAAACTGTTTTTT
CASSGPQGLANEKLFF
>TRBJ2-3|TRBV6-6|-|-
TGTGCCAGCACCGAAGGGAGAACAGATACGCAGTATTTT
CASTEGRTDTQYF
>TRBJ2-2|TRBV30|TRBD2|-
TGTGCCTGGAGTGTTCCTAGCGGGGGGGCCTACACCGGGGAGCTGTTTTTT
CAWSVPSGGAYTGELFF
>TRBJ2-2|TRBV6-6|TRBD1|-
TGTGCCAGCAGCAAGGAGGGACAGGGGGGAAACGGGGAGCTGTTTTTT
CASSKEGQGGNGELFF
>TRBJ2-5|TRBV7-3|-|-
TGTGCCAGCAGCTTAAGGGGCACAGGTCAGAGGACCCAGTACTTC
CASSLRGTGQRTQYF
>TRBJ1-6|TRBV6-6|-|-
TGTGCCAGCAGTCTGAGGGGGAGCTCCTATAATTCACCCCTCCACTTT
CASSLRGSSYNSPLHF
>TRBJ1-1|TRBV19|TRBD1|-
TGTGCCATCCGACAGGGCCGGAGCACTGAAGCTTTCTTT
CAIRQGRSTEAFF
>TRBJ1-1|TRBV6-5|-|-
TGTGCCAGCCGGACAGTATGGACTGAAGCTTTCTTT
CASRTVWTEAFF
>TRBJ1-2|TRBV10-1|-|-
TGCGCCAGCCGGAATCGAGCGGGAAGCTATGGCTACACCTTC
CASRNRAGSYGYTF
>TRBJ1-2|TRBV6-1|-|-
TGTGCCAGCAGTGAAGCCTCCAACAGGCTCTATGGCTACACCTTC
CASSEASNRLYGYTF
>TRBJ2-1|TRBV18|TRBD2|-
TGTGCCAGCTCACCTGAGCGGGGTGAGCAGTTCTTC
CASSPERGEQFF
>TRBJ1-6|TRBV6-6|TRBD1|-
TGTGCCAGCACCGGGACAGGGCAGAATTCACCCCTCCACTTT
CASTGTGQNSPLHF
>TRBJ2-7|TRBV7-2|TRBD2|once
TGTGCCAGCAGCTTAGAGGCTAGCGGGGCCACCTACGAGCAGTACTTC
CASSLEASGATYEQYF
>TRBJ2-7|TRBV5-1|TRBD2|-
TGCGCCAGCAGCTTGACTAGCGGGAGAATATACGAGCAGTACTTC
CASSLTSGRIYEQYF
>TRBJ2-1|TRBV5-1|TRBD2|few
TGCGCCAGCAGCTTGGTCGGGGGGGCCTTTTATGAGCAGTTCTTC
CASSLVGGAFYEQFF
>TRBJ2-5|TRBV11-3|TRBD1|few
TGTGCCAGCAGCTTAACAGGGTCGGACAGGGAGACCCAGTACTTC
CASSLTGSDRETQYF
>TRBJ1-2|TRBV27|-|-
TGTGCCAGCAGTTTATTTGGGGGCGTAAAGGGGTTTGGCTACACCTTC
CASSLFGGVKGFGYTF
>TRBJ2-1|TRBV7-9|TRBD2|-
TGTGCCAGCAGACTAGCGGGAGGGCCGGGTGAGCAGTTCTTC
CASRLAGGPGEQFF